These 19 T cell receptor beta chains share one sample of origin, sequenced in a study of vaccination effects on CD4 cells after COVID-19. TCRdb keeps only in-frame clones here, not all; method: immunoSEQ multiplex PCR. In the table there are under 50,000 clones, roughly four fifths of which are singletons. Sequencing was preceded by expansion of antigen-specific CD4+ T cells with viral peptide pools in the ViraFEST assay. Scientists isolated CD4+ T cells after a roughly ten-day culture period ended. The participants, recipients of two vaccine doses, got either BNT162b2 or mRNA-1273. These receptors are not linked to any known antigen. Material: CD4+ T cells from PBMCs cultured with HCoV-NL63 spike peptides, obtained after COVID-19 vaccination. The receptor source for this set is a human donor who received a COVID-19 vaccine. Some clones in this sample may be carry-over from other donors' samples.

This chain joins TRBV4-1 and TRBJ1-1, with no clear D. Per the germline V gene, CDR1 is MGHRA and CDR2 is YSYEKL. Trimming took off 4 bases at V and 6 bases at J, with 15 bases between the two ends. The CDR3 has 14 amino acids. This chain's CDR3 is CASSPQLGGAEAFF. The CDR3 bases are TGCGCCAGCAGCCCGCAATTGGGTGGGGCTGAAGCTTTCTTT.

The chain is built from TRBV6-2 or TRBV6-3 and TRBJ2-2, with TRBD2 identical over 10 bases. With 2 bases clipped from V and 1 base from J, the junction kept 4 bases outside the gene matches. The germline V gene has CDR1 MNHEY and CDR2 SVGEGT. CDR3 length equals 17 residues. CDR3 in amino acids: CASSYQRGGGNTGELFF. CDR3 DNA sequence: TGTGCCAGCAGTTACCAGCGGGGGGGCGGGAACACCGGGGAGCTGTTTTTT.

CDR3 sequence reads: CASSIGWLANTGELFF. CDR3 coding DNA: TGTGCCAGTAGTATAGGCTGGCTAGCGAACACCGGGGAGCTGTTTTTT. This chain uses TRBV19 with TRBJ2-2; D gene unclear. V gave up 1 base and J gave up 0 bases, with 9 bases separating them. Germline CDR1 reads LNHDA; CDR2 reads SQIVND (reference sequence). The CDR3 extends over 16 amino acids. Filled out from reference TRBV19 and TRBJ2-2, the complete variable domain reads DGGITQSPKYLFRKEGQNVTLSCEQNLNHDAMYWYRQDPGQGLRLIYYSQIVNDFQKGDIAEGYSVSREKKESFPLTVTSAQKNPTAFYLCASSIGWLANTGELFFGEGSRLTVL.

V gene TRBV28 combines with J gene TRBJ2-1, with D uncertain. The V end was cut by 3 bases, the J end by 2 bases, with 8 bases between. Germline assignment: CDR1 MDHEN and CDR2 SYDVKM. There are 14 residues in the CDR3. This CDR3 is CASSLTRPYNEQFF. CDR3 nucleotides: TGTGCCAGCAGTTTGACGAGACCCTACAATGAGCAGTTCTTC.

Note on this clone: Given the absence of the conserved phenylalanine or tryptophan at the CDR3 end, a read error is likely. The DNA is omitted, as the CDR3 cannot be located on it reliably, and the CDR3 follows TCRdb's listing. The rearrangement links TRBV21-1 to TRBJ1-1; the D segment call TRBD1 is taken from the table without a DNA check. TRBV21-1 is marked as a pseudogene. The CDR3 is 10 residues long, counting both termini. CDR3 in amino acids: CASIHANRGV.

The rearrangement links TRBV10-3 to TRBJ2-3; TRBD2 matches at 11 bases. The V gene end was trimmed by 2 bases and the J gene end by 4 bases; junction bases not matched to a gene: 11. Germline assignment: CDR1 ENHRY and CDR2 SYGVKD. The CDR3 loop spans 18 amino acids. CDR3 in DNA: TGTGCCATCAGTGAGGCCGCTAGCGGGGGGCTTGATGCAGATACGCAGTATTTT. Translating gives CAISEAASGGLDADTQYF.

The V and J genes are TRBV2 and TRBJ2-6; TRBD1 is a possible D gene (6 bases). This CDR3 region has 14 residues. Looked up from germline, CDR1 is SNHLY and CDR2 is FYNNEI. V shed 9 bases and J shed 4 bases, with 13 bases lying between them. The CDR3 sequence is CARKQGSGANVLTF. Here the CDR3 DNA reads TGTGCCAGAAAACAGGGATCCGGGGCCAACGTCCTGACTTTC. Complete variable domain (other parts from reference TRBV2 and TRBJ2-6): EPEVTQTPSHQVTQMGQEVILRCVPISNHLYFYWYRQILGQKVEFLVSFYNNEISEKSEIFDDQFSVERPDGSNFTLKIRSTKLEDSAMYFCARKQGSGANVLTFGAGSRLTVL.

The V gene is TRBV5-3, the J gene TRBJ2-7; D is perhaps TRBD1 or TRBD2 (5 bases each). TRBV5-3 is assigned to the ORF class and has an uncertain function. This CDR3 has 18 residues. Trimming stripped 1 base from V and 0 bases from J, with 20 bases between. This CDR3 is CARSLFVIRGKGSYEQYV. DNA of the CDR3: TGTGCCAGAAGCTTGTTCGTTATCCGGGGCAAAGGCTCCTACGAGCAGTACGTC.

The rearrangement uses TRBV14 and TRBJ1-6; D call uncertain. CDR1 and CDR2 (germline): SGHDN, FVKESK. CDR3 length: 15 amino acids. Trimming pared 0 bases from V and 5 bases from J, leaving 8 bases between. CDR3 protein: CASSQDGRNNSPLHF. The CDR3 nucleotides are TGTGCCAGCAGCCAAGATGGCAGAAATAATTCACCCCTCCACTTT.

This clone was counted a single time. J is TRBJ2-5 and V is TRBV5-5; no reliable D call. Between the trimmed V and J ends, which lost 2 bases and 2 bases, there was a span of 7 bases. The V gene's germline CDR1 is SGHKS and CDR2 YYEKEE (reference sequence). This CDR3 comprises 13 residues. The DNA for the CDR3 is TGTGCCAGCAGCTTATGGCTACAAGAGACCCAGTACTTC. This gives the protein CASSLWLQETQYF.

The V call is TRBV5-8, the J call TRBJ2-3; TRBD2 matches at 7 bases. The V gene's germline CDR1 is SGHTS and CDR2 YDEGEE. V trimming: 7 bases; J trimming: 0 bases; junction bases outside the gene matches: 23. This CDR3 is built from 20 residues. For the CDR3, the DNA is TGTGCCAGCCCTAAAGGGTGGTCCCGGGCGGGGGAGCAGAGCACAGATACGCAGTATTTT. Translated: CASPKGWSRAGEQSTDTQYF.

The chain is built from TRBV5-1 and TRBJ1-1; no reliable D call. V lost 3 bases and J lost 3, with 3 bases in between. This CDR3 region has 11 residues. The germline gives CDR1 SGHRS, CDR2 YFSETQ. The CDR3 coding sequence is TGCGCCAGCAGCTCTTACACTGAAGCTTTCTTT. This sequence encodes CASSSYTEAFF.

V is TRBV5-4 and J is TRBJ2-3; no reliable D call. This CDR3 is built from 15 residues. Germline loops: CDR1 SGHNT, CDR2 YYREEE (reference sequence). V was trimmed by 0 bases and J by 0 bases, leaving 8 bases between them. CDR3 DNA sequence: TGTGCCAGCAGCTTGGACGGTTCTAGCACAGATACGCAGTATTTT. This sequence encodes CASSLDGSSTDTQYF.

The chain combines TRBV28 with TRBJ1-2; no firm D call. In germline, CDR1 is MDHEN, CDR2 SYDVKM. The CDR3 length is 13 residues. Trimming removed 1 base from V and 6 bases from J, with 9 bases in between. This CDR3 is CASSLLWGHGYTF. In nucleotides, the CDR3 is TGTGCCAGCAGTTTATTGTGGGGTCATGGCTACACCTTC.

The V call is TRBV7-2, the J call TRBJ2-7; D not certain. The CDR3 runs 14 residues. Germline assignment: CDR1 SGHTA and CDR2 FQGNSA. V was shortened by 1 base and J by 3 bases, with 10 bases between the two germline ends. The CDR3 loop is CASSLEGRHYEQYV. The CDR3 region has the DNA TGTGCCAGCAGCTTAGAAGGCAGGCACTACGAGCAGTACGTC.

The chain combines TRBV6-2 or TRBV6-3 with TRBJ2-7; possibly TRBD1 or TRBD2 for D (6 bases each). The V gene's germline CDR1 is MNHEY and CDR2 SVGEGT. The CDR3 is 16 amino acids. V was shortened by 6 bases and J by 0 bases, with 18 bases between the two germline ends. CDR3 DNA sequence: TGTGCCAGCAGCCCTGATCTTTGGGGGGCCTCCTACGAGCAGTACGTC. Protein product: CASSPDLWGASYEQYV.

This chain joins TRBV10-3 and TRBJ1-2; 9 bases line up with TRBD1. Germline trimming cut 2 bases from V and 8 bases from J; bases unmatched to any gene: 9. The CDR3 covers 15 residues. Looked up from germline, CDR1 is ENHRY and CDR2 is SYGVKD. The chain's CDR3 is CAISETGGNIQGYTF. In DNA form, the CDR3 reads TGTGCCATCAGTGAGACAGGGGGCAACATCCAAGGCTACACCTTC.

The V gene is TRBV4-3, the J gene TRBJ2-5; the match to TRBD2 covers 8 bases. The germline CDR1 and CDR2 sequences are LGHNA and YSLEER. This CDR3 has 15 amino acids. After removal of 0 bases from V and 5 bases from J, the junction contained 5 bases not matched to a gene. The DNA for the CDR3 is TGCGCCAGCAGCCAAGAATCAGCGGGGGTCGAGACCCAGTACTTC. Amino acids: CASSQESAGVETQYF.

The gene calls are TRBV6-4 and TRBJ1-1; 7 nucleotides line up with TRBD1. Germline values: CDR1 MRHNA, CDR2 SNTAGT. CDR3 length: 14 amino acids. The V segment lost 0 bases and the J segment 5 bases; nucleotides outside the gene matches: 3. The chain's CDR3 is CASSDSGGATEAFF. The CDR3 DNA is TGTGCCAGCAGTGACTCAGGGGGCGCGACTGAAGCTTTCTTT.